This T cell receptor beta chain came from a study of T cell repertoires in cytomegalovirus infection. About the research overall: Carrying CMV and the relevant HLA type showed in public TCR beta signatures.

This CDR3 has 14 residues. J was trimmed by 6 bases and V by 4 bases; bases with no gene match: 6. In germline, CDR1 is LNHDA, CDR2 SQIVND (reference sequence). Study results and caveats: Cumulative public TCR beta family frequency identified CMV carriers with the relevant HLA. Predominance within the ex vivo response was attributable to HLA-C-restricted CMV-specific TCR beta clonotypes.

Each CDR3 protein gets one entry after TCRdb re-called the reads with MiXCR. The repertoire holds roughly 69,000 distinct CDR3 sequences, around 28% seen once, with 59% in the top ten. Of note for this clonotype: Its antigen remains unidentified.

This receptor was taken from a human donor in good health (CMV status not recorded). Some clones in this sample may be carry-over from other donors' samples. The source material was CD8+ T cells from cultured PBMCs, sampled from culture after CMV antigen stimulation. This chain connects TRBV19 to TRBJ2-1, with TRBD2 matching over 7 bases. This chain's CDR3 is CASSSGSQGNEQFF. The DNA of the CDR3 is TGTGCCAGTAGTAGCGGGAGCCAGGGCAATGAGCAGTTCTTC.